These 11 T cell receptor beta chains were sequenced from one sample in a study of vaccination effects on CD4 cells after COVID-19 (dated by TCRdb to between 2021 and 2024). Preparation of the library involved the immunoSEQ multiplex PCR assay. The immuneACCESS repertoire file appears here via TCRdb, limited to in-frame rearrangements. These files lack a portion of the clones; in checked studies, under half of the deficit traces to unresolved V genes, and the cause of the others is not known. Present in this sample are tens of thousands of clones, around 70% of which were seen just once. Clones ranked in the top ten supply more than 10% of the sample. These receptors' targets are unknown. The ViraFEST assay stimulated PBMC with viral peptide pools and then used TCR sequencing to identify antigen-specific CD4+ T cell clonotypes by expansion. After less than eleven days of culture, CD4+ T cells were isolated with the EasySep CD4+ T cell isolation kit. Each participant received two doses of an mRNA SARS-CoV-2 vaccine, either BNT162b2 or mRNA-1273.

This sample comprised CD4+ T cells from PBMCs cultured with HCoV-229E spike peptides, obtained after COVID-19 vaccination. In the paper's terms, the cell subset or site label means: HCoV-229E spike overlapping peptide pool stimulation. These receptors were taken from a human donor who received a COVID-19 vaccine.

The chain links TRBV4-1 to TRBJ2-2; 9 bases match TRBD1. Germline CDR1 MGHRA, CDR2 YSYEKL. The junction had 20 bases not matched to a gene; V was cut back by 8 bases and J by 4 bases. The CDR3 loop spans 19 amino acids. Here the CDR3 DNA reads TGCGCCAGCGGGGAGTTTCCCAAAGGGGGACAGGGAGCCACCGGGGAGCTGTTTTTT. Translating it yields CASGEFPKGGQGATGELFF.

The J gene is TRBJ2-3, the V gene TRBV3-1 (or the pseudogene TRBV3-2), with D unclear. Germline V gene lookup returns CDR1 LGHDT and CDR2 YNNKEL (reference sequence). The CDR3 length is 14 residues. Between the trimmed V and J ends, which lost 4 bases and 4 bases, there was a span of 12 bases. CDR3 amino acids: CASSPRAGPDTQYF. CDR3 nucleotides: TGTGCCAGCAGCCCCCGTGCTGGTCCAGATACGCAGTATTTT.

This clone was recorded only once. The V gene is TRBV2, the J gene TRBJ2-6; TRBD1 matches at 10 bases. This CDR3 contains 18 residues. Per germline, CDR1 SNHLY and CDR2 FYNNEI. J lost 0 bases, V lost 6 bases, and 8 bases had no gene match. For the CDR3, the DNA is TGTGCCAGCAGGACCCCGGGACAGGGGAACTCTGGGGCCAACGTCCTGACTTTC. Protein sequence: CASRTPGQGNSGANVLTF.

This clone appeared once. The gene calls are TRBV5-1 and TRBJ2-1, with D possibly being TRBD1 (5 bases). Germline V gene sequence: CDR1 SGHRS, CDR2 YFSETQ. The CDR3 has 12 residues. V lost 6 bases to trimming and J lost 4 bases, with 8 bases between them. In DNA form, the CDR3 reads TGCGCCAGCACGGACACATACAATGAGCAGTTCTTC. It encodes CASTDTYNEQFF.

This clone showed up just a few times. V and J are TRBV29-1 and TRBJ1-1; D not certain. V dropped 0 bases and J dropped 4 bases, with 12 bases sitting between them. This CDR3 spans 14 amino acids. Germline V gives CDR1 SQVTM, CDR2 ANQGSEA. The CDR3 loop is CSVEEPGSFTEAFF. The CDR3 DNA sequence: TGCAGCGTTGAAGAGCCGGGGTCTTTCACTGAAGCTTTCTTT.

V usage is TRBV19 and J usage is TRBJ2-7; 10 nucleotides agree with TRBD1. CDR1 and CDR2 from the germline V gene are LNHDA and SQIVND (reference sequence). The CDR3 loop spans 15 amino acids. V dropped 7 bases and J dropped 1; count of bases not matched to a gene: 7. CDR3 sequence (DNA): TGTGCCAGTAAAAGGACGGGACAGGGGTCCTACGAGCAGTACTTC. The encoded protein is CASKRTGQGSYEQYF.

J is TRBJ2-3 and V is TRBV6-4; D gene uncertain. This CDR3 has 13 amino acids. In germline, CDR1 is MRHNA, CDR2 SNTAGT. With 4 bases removed from V and 4 bases from J, the gap between germline ends came to 9 bases. The CDR3 region has the DNA TGTGCCAGCAGTGGGGCTAGTGCAGATACGCAGTATTTT. Protein product: CASSGASADTQYF.

The V call is TRBV19, the J call TRBJ1-1; D remains ambiguous. Trimming stripped 3 bases from V and 10 bases from J, with 12 bases between. CDR3 length equals 12 residues. CDR1 and CDR2 (germline): LNHDA, SQIVND (reference sequence). CDR3 residues: CASSIEQRGAFF. The CDR3 nucleotides read TGTGCCAGTAGTATTGAACAGCGCGGAGCTTTCTTT.

This clone was picked up one time. V and J are TRBV11-3 and TRBJ2-1; tentatively, D is TRBD2 (5 bases). Germline CDR1 is SGHNT and CDR2 is YENEEA. This CDR3 has 15 amino acids. Between the trimmed V and J ends, which lost 5 bases and 0 bases, there was a span of 11 bases. CDR3 DNA sequence: TGTGCCAGCAGCAATCAGCGGAGCTCCTACAATGAGCAGTTCTTC. This encodes CASSNQRSSYNEQFF.

A single count supports this clone. The V gene is TRBV6-2 or TRBV6-3, the J gene TRBJ1-2, with TRBD1 matching 10 bases. V gave up 2 bases and J gave up 3 bases; unmatched junction bases: 3. This CDR3 is built from 15 residues. Germline V gene lookup returns CDR1 MNHEY and CDR2 SVGEGT. The CDR3 is CASSYPGTGDYGYTF. CDR3 coding DNA: TGTGCCAGCAGTTACCCCGGGACAGGGGACTATGGCTACACCTTC.

This clone was detected only a few times. The chain uses TRBV29-1 and TRBJ1-2, with TRBD1 matching over 8 bases. There are 11 residues in the CDR3. Germline V gene lookup returns CDR1 SQVTM and CDR2 ANQGSEA. Trimming cost V 4 bases and J 6 bases; bases outside gene matches: 1. CDR3 amino acids: CSVGQGNGYTF. The CDR3 nucleotides are TGCAGCGTTGGACAGGGGAATGGCTACACCTTC.